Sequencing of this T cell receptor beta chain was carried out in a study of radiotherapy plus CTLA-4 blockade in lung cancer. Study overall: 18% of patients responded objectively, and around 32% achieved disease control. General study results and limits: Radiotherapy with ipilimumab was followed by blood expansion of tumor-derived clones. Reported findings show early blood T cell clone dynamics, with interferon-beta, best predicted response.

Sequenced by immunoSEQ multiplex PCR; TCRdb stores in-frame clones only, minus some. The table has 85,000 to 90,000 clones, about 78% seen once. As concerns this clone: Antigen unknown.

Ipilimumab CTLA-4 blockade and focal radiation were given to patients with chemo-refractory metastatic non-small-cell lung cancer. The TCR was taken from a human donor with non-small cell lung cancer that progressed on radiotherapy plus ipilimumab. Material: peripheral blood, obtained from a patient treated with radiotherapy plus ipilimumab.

The CDR3 sequence: CASSPTSGATGELFF. The CDR3 DNA is TGTGCCAGCAGCCCCACTAGCGGGGCCACCGGGGAGCTGTTTTTT. This chain joins TRBV7-3 and TRBJ2-2; 10 nucleotides line up with TRBD2. The germline CDR1 and CDR2 sequences are SGHTA and FQGTGA. This CDR3 region has 15 residues. Trimming at V came to 5 bases and at J to 4 bases, leaving 4 bases not matched to a gene.